This T cell receptor (beta chain) was identified during a study of PD-L1 blockade in urothelial cancer. On the study more broadly: Bladder-origin urothelial cancer in males described about nine tenths of the roughly 29 patients. The authors examined blood 3 weeks (second dose) and 6 weeks after treatment start.

Study results and limitations: Pretreatment TCR clonality in blood under the median foretold superior survival.

For this clone: Antigen: not known.

Patients' cancers were locally advanced or metastatic urothelial carcinomas. Profiling relied on immunoSEQ multiplex PCR, and the TCRdb table lists in-frame clones only, not all of them. The sample shows tens of thousands of clones, 75% to 90% of them seen only once. The sequence was collected from a woman aged 70-85 years with urothelial cancer. Specimen: PBMCs, collected around atezolizumab (anti-PD-L1) treatment.

DNA for the CDR3: TGTGCCAGCAGCGTAGCCCAACGGACTAGCGGGGGGAATGAGCAGTTCTTC. Translation gives CASSVAQRTSGGNEQFF. V usage is TRBV9 and J usage is TRBJ2-1, with 14 bases matching TRBD2. The length of the CDR3 is 17 residues. Germline trimming cut 0 bases from V and 7 bases from J; bases unmatched to any gene: 6. CDR1 and CDR2 (germline): SGDLS, YYNGEE.